These 12 T cell receptor beta chains were all obtained from the same sample, sequenced in a study of pediatric ulcerative colitis. One to two pinch biopsies were taken from the rectum during colonoscopy. Repertoires were generated with immunoSEQ multiplex PCR, while TCRdb's copy carries only in-frame clones and drops some. There are approximately 40,000 clones in the sample; 60% to 75% occur only once, and approximately 0.74% lies in the top ten. The specimen was gut tissue. Every receptor here comes from a boy under 18 with moderate ulcerative colitis.

The sample holds a few counts of this clone. The V and J genes are TRBV18 and TRBJ1-2, with D maybe TRBD1 (5 bases). The germline CDR1 and CDR2 sequences are KGHSH and LQKENI. This CDR3 contains 14 residues. The V gene lost 3 bases and the J gene lost 2 bases, with 10 bases spanning the gap. CDR3 residues: CASSPSKGNYGYTF. In DNA form, the CDR3 reads TGTGCCAGCTCACCCAGTAAGGGGAACTATGGCTACACCTTC.

The V and J genes are TRBV15 and TRBJ1-5, with TRBD1 matching 9 bases. The CDR3 sequence is 17 residues long. Germline-derived CDR1 and CDR2 are LNHNV and YYDKDF (reference sequence). The ends lost 0 bases at V and 0 bases at J; junction bases unmatched: 3. The CDR3 sequence: CATSRDDRGYSNQPQHF. CDR3 coding DNA: TGTGCCACCAGCAGAGACGACAGGGGGTATAGCAATCAGCCCCAGCATTTT.

DNA for the CDR3: TGCGCCAGCAGCTTACCAGGGCGTACGGACGAGACCCAGTACTTC. Amino acids: CASSLPGRTDETQYF. The rearrangement joins TRBV4-1 to TRBJ2-5; weak D call: TRBD1 (5 bases). CDR1 and CDR2 from the germline V gene are MGHRA and YSYEKL. This CDR3 is 15 amino acids long. V was cut by 5 bases and J by 5 bases, with 18 bases left in between.

The chain combines TRBV7-8 with TRBJ1-3; 8 bases match TRBD1. The germline V gene encodes CDR1 SGHVS and CDR2 FQNEAQ. The CDR3 has 16 amino acids. Trimming took 4 bases from V and 6 from J; bases not matched to a gene: 11. The CDR3 DNA follows: TGTGCCAGCAGCTCAAACCTGAGGACAGGGCAAAACACCATATATTTT. Translation gives CASSSNLRTGQNTIYF.

The V gene is TRBV6-1, the J gene TRBJ1-5; the match to TRBD1 covers 7 bases. V was pared by 6 bases and J by 9 bases, with 8 bases of the junction left unmatched. Looked up from germline, CDR1 is MNHNS and CDR2 is SASEGT. CDR3 length equals 13 residues. CDR3 residues: CASSRDSQGPQHF. The CDR3 DNA is TGTGCCAGCAGCCGGGACAGCCAAGGGCCCCAGCATTTT.

This clone was observed once. The chain joins TRBV27 to TRBJ1-2, with D perhaps matching TRBD1 (6 bases). In germline, CDR1 is MNHEY, CDR2 SMNVEV (reference sequence). Trimming stripped 7 bases from V and 4 bases from J, with 19 bases between. The CDR3 is 15 amino acids. CDR3 amino acids: CASTGEPLGLYGYTF. The CDR3 DNA reads as TGTGCCAGCACAGGGGAACCTCTAGGCCTCTATGGCTACACCTTC.

About this clone itself: The same CDR3 is also encoded by other DNA sequences in this sample. The V gene is TRBV6-1, the J gene TRBJ1-2; D uncertain. V was clipped by 4 bases and J by 2 bases, with 2 bases between them. The CDR3 runs 11 residues. The germline CDR1 and CDR2 sequences are MNHNS and SASEGT. The CDR3 sequence is CASSANYGYTF. The CDR3 region has the DNA TGTGCCAGCAGTGCCAACTATGGCTACACCTTC.

A few counts support this clone. DNA of the CDR3: TGTGCCAGCAGCTTCGGGGACAGGGTGGCAGATACGCAGTATTTT. This codes for CASSFGDRVADTQYF. The chain couples TRBV7-2 to TRBJ2-3; the match to TRBD1 covers 9 bases. V lost 3 bases to trimming and J lost 4 bases; unmatched junction nucleotides: 5. The CDR3 has 15 amino acids. Germline V gives CDR1 SGHTA, CDR2 FQGNSA.

The CDR3 is CASRSGVRDGYPYEQYF. Here the CDR3 DNA reads TGTGCAAGTCGCTCGGGAGTTAGGGACGGGTACCCATACGAGCAGTACTTC. The J gene is TRBJ2-7, the V gene TRBV12-2; the table's D call, TRBD2, was not checked against the DNA. TRBV12-2 is listed as a pseudogene. There are 17 residues in the CDR3.

This clone was picked up a small number of times. The chain joins TRBV6-5 to TRBJ1-2; no reliable D call. CDR1 and CDR2 (germline): MNHEY, SVGAGI. This CDR3 has 14 residues. Trimming took off 2 bases at V and 6 bases at J, with 13 bases between the two ends. The CDR3 bases are TGTGCCAGCAGTTACCGTCCTTGGGCGGATGGCTACACCTTC. Protein product: CASSYRPWADGYTF.

The chain employs TRBV5-8 and TRBJ2-2; unclear D gene. The germline V gene encodes CDR1 SGHTS and CDR2 YDEGEE. The CDR3 is made up of 17 amino acids. Trimming cost V 1 base and J 0 bases, with 13 bases left between them. The CDR3 nucleotides are TGTGCCAGCAGCTTGTATGTCCAGTCCCCGAACACCGGGGAGCTGTTTTTT. Protein: CASSLYVQSPNTGELFF.

V is TRBV7-9 and J is TRBJ1-5; weak D call: TRBD1 (5 bases). V lost 3 bases and J lost 3, with 18 bases in between. This CDR3 comprises 17 residues. Germline V lookup: CDR1 SEHNR, CDR2 FQNEAQ (reference sequence). CDR3 sequence: CASSFPTGPGFNQPQHF. CDR3 nucleotide sequence: TGTGCCAGCAGCTTCCCTACGGGACCGGGATTCAATCAGCCCCAGCATTTT.